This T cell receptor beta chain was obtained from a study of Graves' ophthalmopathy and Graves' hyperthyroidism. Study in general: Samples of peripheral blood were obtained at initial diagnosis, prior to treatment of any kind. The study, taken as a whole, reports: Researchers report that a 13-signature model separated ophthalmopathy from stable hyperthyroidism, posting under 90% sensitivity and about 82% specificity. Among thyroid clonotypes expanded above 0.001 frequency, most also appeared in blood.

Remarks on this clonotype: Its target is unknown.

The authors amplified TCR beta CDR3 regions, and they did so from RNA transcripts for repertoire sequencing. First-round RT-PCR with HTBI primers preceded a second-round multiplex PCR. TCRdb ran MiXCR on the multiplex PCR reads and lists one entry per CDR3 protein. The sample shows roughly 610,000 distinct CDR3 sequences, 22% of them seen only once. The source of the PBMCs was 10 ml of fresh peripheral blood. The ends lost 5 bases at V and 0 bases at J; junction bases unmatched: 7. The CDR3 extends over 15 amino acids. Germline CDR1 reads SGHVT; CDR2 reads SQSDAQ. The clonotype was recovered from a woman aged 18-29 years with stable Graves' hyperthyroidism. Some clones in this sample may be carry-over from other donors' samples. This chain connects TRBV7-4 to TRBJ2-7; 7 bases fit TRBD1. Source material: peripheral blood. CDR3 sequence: CASSLKGQSSYEQYF. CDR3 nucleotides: TGTGCCAGCAGCCTGAAGGGACAGAGCTCCTACGAGCAGTACTTC.